Listed below are T cell receptor beta chains from one sample, sequenced in a study of long-term antiretroviral therapy in people with HIV. The method was immunoSEQ multiplex PCR; TCRdb's version includes in-frame clones alone and lacks a portion of them. The data show 7,000 to 9,000 clones, roughly 80% seen once. Source: unsorted PBMCs, taken 0.6 years before starting antiretroviral therapy. The receptors shown here come from a man aged 35 to 55 with HIV. Both conserved end residues are part of each CDR3.

TRBJ2-6	TRBV12-5	CASGPGGSGANVLTF
TRBJ2-1	TRBV7-7	CASSPTGGVRVNEQFF
TRBJ1-1	TRBV5-1	CASSLGGVVNTEAFF
TRBJ2-1	TRBV29-1	CSVESGGGSSYNEQFF
TRBJ2-7	TRBV10-3	CAISGPTGVEQYF
TRBJ2-6	TRBV7-2	CASSPQGGNFLSGANVLTF
TRBJ2-7	TRBV27	CASHSGAVGYEQYF
TRBJ1-1	TRBV11-2	CASSTGGEAFF
TRBJ2-7	TRBV5-1	CASSSDYEQYF
TRBJ1-3	TRBV19	CASSPLVRGSGNTIYF
TRBJ1-2	TRBV5-4	CASSLEGAFGYTF
TRBJ1-4	TRBV10-3	CAISATVTGQNEKLFF
TRBJ1-6	TRBV5-4	CASSFGGSSYNSPLHF
TRBJ2-7	TRBV9	CASSAGWGGYEQYF
TRBJ2-4	TRBV4-1	CASSQGTRLGIQYF
TRBJ2-2	TRBV7-7	CASSPRTSGDRSTGELFF
TRBJ1-4	TRBV6-5	CASSSTGTNEKLFF
TRBJ2-1	TRBV2	CASSVDRDNEQFF
TRBJ2-1	TRBV5-4	CASSQQGAGEQFF
TRBJ2-7	TRBV19	CASSISGPIYEQYF
TRBJ1-4	TRBV29-1	CSVEGTEGRLFF
TRBJ2-7	TRBV10-3	CAISEKGPGGYEQYF